This entry lists 25 T cell receptor beta chains sequenced from one sample in a study of a mutant IDH1 vaccine in newly diagnosed glioma listed by TCRdb under 2021. The time point tag for this specimen amounts to: baseline, week 1 (first vaccination visit). The label giving this sample's treatment or condition can be read as: pre-vaccination baseline after standard-of-care therapy. Library creation used the immunoSEQ multiplex PCR assay. Sourced from immuneACCESS, this table was stored by TCRdb with only in-frame sequences that have V and J called. A share of the clones is absent; for the studies checked, an unresolved V gene accounts for under half, and the remainder has no known explanation. The sample contains more than 80,000 clones, around 82% of them found a single time. 7% to 8% of the sample lies in the top ten. This specimen was PBMCs, taken from a glioma patient treated with radiotherapy, temozolomide or both. These TCRs come from a woman between 45 and 65 years old with glioma.

A few counts support this clone. The J gene is TRBJ1-1, the V gene TRBV5-1; tentative D call: TRBD1 (6 bases). Germline V gene lookup returns CDR1 SGHRS and CDR2 YFSETQ. The CDR3 loop spans 15 amino acids. Deletions cut 3 bases from V and 1 base from J, with 13 bases between. CDR3: CASSYLTQGNTEAFF. The CDR3 DNA is TGCGCCAGCAGCTACCTCACACAGGGGAACACTGAAGCTTTCTTT.

The chain joins TRBV2 to TRBJ2-3; 8 bases line up with TRBD2. Trimming cost V 0 bases and J 5 bases; bases outside gene matches: 10. CDR1 and CDR2 (germline): SNHLY, FYNNEI. The CDR3 is made up of 17 amino acids. The CDR3 sequence is CASSEAGTGGRIDTQYF. CDR3 nucleotides: TGTGCCAGCAGTGAAGCCGGAACGGGGGGGCGGATAGATACGCAGTATTTT. The full variable domain, completed using reference TRBV2 and TRBJ2-3, is EPEVTQTPSHQVTQMGQEVILRCVPISNHLYFYWYRQILGQKVEFLVSFYNNEISEKSEIFDDQFSVERPDGSNFTLKIRSTKLEDSAMYFCASSEAGTGGRIDTQYFGPGTRLTVL.

V usage is TRBV6-4 and J usage is TRBJ1-5; no clear D. The germline gives CDR1 MRHNA, CDR2 SNTAGT. CDR3 length equals 13 residues. The V and J ends lost 0 bases and 7 bases respectively, with 7 bases between them. CDR3 nucleotide sequence: TGTGCCAGCAGTGACTCGGAGGGACAGCCCCAGCATTTT. Protein sequence: CASSDSEGQPQHF.

The chain joins TRBV9 to TRBJ2-2, with D maybe TRBD2 (7 bases). The CDR3 totals 14 residues. Germline V lookup: CDR1 SGDLS, CDR2 YYNGEE. Trimming left V 3 bases short and J 6 bases short, with 12 bases between. CDR3 in DNA: TGTGCCAGCAGCGGGGGGGGCTTCGCCGGGGAGCTGTTTTTT. Encoded protein: CASSGGGFAGELFF.

This clone was seen a few times. The missing conserved phenylalanine or tryptophan at the end of this CDR3 makes a read error likely. Because the CDR3's place on the DNA is in doubt, the DNA is left out and the CDR3 is given as listed by TCRdb. This chain links TRBV18 with TRBJ1-1; whether TRBD1, the table's D call, matches the DNA was not checked. Looked up from germline, CDR1 is KGHSH and CDR2 is LQKENI. The CDR3 extends over 13 residues, inclusive of both ends. CDR3 protein: CASSPTGAGGVFS.

This chain links TRBV5-1 with TRBJ1-2, with 8 bases that match TRBD1. The V gene's germline CDR1 is SGHRS and CDR2 YFSETQ. Trimming removed 4 bases from V and 4 bases from J; junction bases left unmatched: 3. The CDR3 totals 13 residues. CDR3 in amino acids: CASSPGQAYGYTF. The DNA for the CDR3 is TGCGCCAGCAGCCCGGGACAGGCCTATGGCTACACCTTC.

The rearrangement joins TRBV6-5 to TRBJ2-3; D gene unclear. Germline assignment: CDR1 MNHEY and CDR2 SVGAGI. The CDR3 has 13 amino acids. Trimming took 7 bases from V and 0 from J, leaving 8 bases between them. The CDR3 region is CASTQTSTDTQYF. CDR3 in DNA: TGTGCCAGCACTCAGACGAGCACAGATACGCAGTATTTT.

The chain links TRBV7-9 to TRBJ2-1; possibly TRBD1 for D (5 bases). Trimming shortened V by 7 bases and J by 0 bases, and 10 bases separated the two germline ends. The CDR3 is made up of 14 amino acids. Germline V gene data show CDR1 as SEHNR and CDR2 as FQNEAQ (reference sequence). The CDR3 region is CASKSQGSYNEQFF. The CDR3 DNA reads TGTGCCAGCAAGAGCCAGGGCTCCTACAATGAGCAGTTCTTC.

The gene calls are TRBV27 and TRBJ1-2, with a tentative D call TRBD1 (5 bases). This CDR3 comprises 13 residues. Germline V gives CDR1 MNHEY, CDR2 SMNVEV (reference sequence). Trimming took 5 bases from V and 8 from J, leaving 15 bases between them. CDR3 DNA: TGTGCCAGCAGTCCATTCTTGAGGGACGGCTACACCTTC. Encoded protein: CASSPFLRDGYTF.

V gene TRBV30 combines with J gene TRBJ2-3; 10 bases are shared with TRBD2. V lost 2 bases and J lost 6; bases outside the gene matches: 14. The CDR3 contains 17 residues. Germline V gene sequence: CDR1 GTSNPN, CDR2 SVGIG (reference sequence). CDR3 DNA: TGTGCCTGGAGTAAATGGGGCCTAGCGGGGGCCGGGGATACGCAGTATTTT. As protein: CAWSKWGLAGAGDTQYF.

This clone was detected once. The V call is TRBV18, the J call TRBJ1-4; D is unclear. CDR1 is KGHSH and CDR2 is LQKENI in the germline V gene. CDR3 size: 14 residues. V shed 3 bases and J shed 6 bases, with 11 bases lying between them. As DNA, the CDR3 is TGTGCCAGCTCACCTGAGACACTCGATGAAAAACTGTTTTTT. Protein product: CASSPETLDEKLFF.

V is TRBV6-5 and J is TRBJ1-2; D remains ambiguous. This CDR3 spans 11 amino acids. Germline CDR1 MNHEY, CDR2 SVGAGI. V was shortened by 2 bases and J by 10 bases, with 8 bases between the two germline ends. This CDR3 is CASSYGRYYTF. As DNA, the CDR3 is TGTGCCAGCAGTTACGGAAGATACTACACCTTC.

This chain connects TRBV29-1 to TRBJ1-1; 9 bases are a match to TRBD1. Germline assignment: CDR1 SQVTM and CDR2 ANQGSEA. J gave up 1 base and V 2 bases, and 5 bases lay outside the gene matches. The CDR3 spans 15 residues. CDR3 loop: CSVETGTGKNTEAFF. The CDR3, as DNA: TGCAGCGTTGAAACTGGGACAGGGAAGAACACTGAAGCTTTCTTT.

This rearrangement joins TRBV11-3 to TRBJ1-1, with a tentative D call TRBD1 (5 bases). From germline, CDR1 is SGHNT and CDR2 YENEEA. The CDR3 runs to 12 residues. V lost 5 bases and J 7 bases, leaving 11 bases between the germline ends. This CDR3 is CASSPGMFEAFF. CDR3 DNA sequence: TGTGCCAGCAGCCCAGGGATGTTTGAAGCTTTCTTT.

This clone appeared once. This chain connects TRBV7-2 to TRBJ1-2, with D possibly TRBD1 on 5 matching bases. V shed 5 bases and J shed 8 bases, with 18 bases lying between them. The CDR3 length is 14 residues. Germline V gives CDR1 SGHTA, CDR2 FQGNSA. CDR3: CASSIGGGPRGYTF. In DNA form, the CDR3 reads TGTGCCAGCAGCATCGGGGGGGGTCCGAGGGGCTACACCTTC.

This clone was counted between two and nine times. The chain is built from TRBV7-9 and TRBJ2-2; TRBD2 matches at 12 bases. CDR3 length equals 16 residues. Trimming at V came to 4 bases and at J to 1 base, leaving 1 base not matched to a gene. Per germline, CDR1 SEHNR and CDR2 FQNEAQ (reference sequence). The CDR3 region has the DNA TGTGCCAGCAGCTGGACTAGCGGGGTGAACACCGGGGAGCTGTTTTTT. This sequence encodes CASSWTSGVNTGELFF.

The CDR3 sequence: CASRTARGDGYGYTF. The CDR3 bases are TGTGCCAGCAGGACGGCGCGGGGAGATGGCTATGGCTACACCTTC. This sequence joins TRBV2 and TRBJ1-2, with D unresolved. The CDR3 loop spans 15 amino acids. Deletions cut 6 bases from V and 4 bases from J, with 18 bases between. Germline V lookup: CDR1 SNHLY, CDR2 FYNNEI.

The chain couples TRBV7-8 to TRBJ2-7; TRBD2 is a possible D gene (5 bases). This CDR3 contains 12 residues. V dropped 4 bases and J dropped 7 bases, with 11 bases sitting between them. CDR1 is SGHVS, CDR2 FQNEAQ, per germline. CDR3 sequence reads: CASSSATGEQYF. In DNA, the CDR3 is TGTGCCAGCAGCTCCGCCACGGGGGAGCAGTACTTC. The full variable domain, its missing parts supplied by reference TRBV7-8 and TRBJ2-7, is GAGVSQSPRYKVAKRGQDVALRCDPISGHVSLFWYQQALGQGPEFLTYFQNEAQLDKSGLPSDRFFAERPEGSVSTLKIQRTQQEDSAVYLCASSSATGEQYFGPGTRLTVT.

The J gene is TRBJ1-6, the V gene TRBV6-1; 9 bases agree with TRBD1. Germline lookup yields CDR1 MNHNS and CDR2 SASEGT. The CDR3 runs to 14 residues. After removal of 6 bases from V and 10 bases from J, the junction contained 7 bases not matched to a gene. The CDR3 coding sequence is TGTGCCAGCAGGACGGACAGGGGAGTCTCACCCCTCCACTTT. Protein sequence: CASRTDRGVSPLHF.

This clone is labeled medium-sized. This sequence joins TRBV28 and TRBJ1-5; no definite D call. Trimming cost V 2 bases and J 8 bases, with 16 bases left between them. Germline CDR1 and CDR2: MDHEN and SYDVKM. The CDR3 spans 15 residues. Here the CDR3 DNA reads TGTGCCAGCAGTTTACTCAGGAGTAGTATGAAGCCCCAGCATTTT. It codes for CASSLLRSSMKPQHF.

The V and J genes are TRBV5-5 and TRBJ1-2, with D perhaps matching TRBD1 (5 bases). The V end lost 4 bases, the J end lost 4 bases, and 11 bases lay between the germline ends. The CDR3 contains 13 residues. Germline loops: CDR1 SGHKS, CDR2 YYEKEE (reference sequence). CDR3 residues: CASSPWGTYGYTF. Written as DNA, the CDR3 is TGTGCCAGCAGCCCCTGGGGGACCTATGGCTACACCTTC.

The chain employs TRBV5-1 and TRBJ1-2, with TRBD1 matching over 7 bases. The CDR3 totals 14 residues. CDR1 is SGHRS and CDR2 is YFSETQ in the germline V gene. V lost 0 bases to trimming and J lost 8 bases; unmatched junction nucleotides: 7. The CDR3 here is CASSLEGRGRGYTF. The CDR3 coding sequence is TGCGCCAGCAGCTTGGAAGGCAGGGGGAGAGGCTACACCTTC.

The V call is TRBV20-1, the J call TRBJ2-5; D call uncertain. The V gene lost 6 bases and the J gene lost 5 bases, with 10 bases spanning the gap. Germline V gene sequence: CDR1 DFQATT, CDR2 SNEGSKA (reference sequence). This CDR3 region has 11 residues. In DNA form, the CDR3 reads TGCAGTGCCCCCTTATCCGAGACCCAGTACTTC. Residues: CSAPLSETQYF.

CDR3 in amino acids: CASSYRQGGDEQYF. The CDR3 DNA reads TGTGCCAGCAGCTACCGACAGGGTGGGGACGAGCAGTACTTC. The genes are TRBV7-2 and TRBJ2-7, with TRBD1 matching 7 bases. The germline CDR1 and CDR2 sequences are SGHTA and FQGNSA. The J segment lost 5 bases and the V segment lost 4 bases, leaving 8 bases of the junction unmatched. This CDR3 spans 14 amino acids. The whole variable domain, filled in from reference TRBV7-2 and TRBJ2-7, reads GAGVSQSPSNKVTEKGKDVELRCDPISGHTALYWYRQSLGQGLEFLIYFQGNSAPDKSGLPSDRFSAERTGGSVSTLTIQRTQQEDSAVYLCASSYRQGGDEQYFGPGTRLTVT.

The V gene is TRBV5-1, the J gene TRBJ1-2, with D perhaps TRBD1 (5 bases). Trimming took off 0 bases at V and 0 bases at J, with 12 bases between the two ends. CDR1 is SGHRS, CDR2 YFSETQ, per germline. CDR3 length: 16 amino acids. CDR3 residues: CASSLAPQGANYGYTF. The DNA of the CDR3 is TGCGCCAGCAGCTTGGCCCCCCAAGGGGCTAACTATGGCTACACCTTC.